The present entry profiles one T cell receptor beta chain with its context. Its antigen is not identified. The same CDR3 is also encoded by other DNA sequences in this sample. Median post-mortem interval was roughly 9.9 hours for GI, liver, skin and lymphoid tissues. This entry belongs to a study of tissue T cells after allogeneic stem cell transplantation. Broader study findings: Motif-based clustering found tissue-specific repertoire signatures shared across patients, though few clones were shared.

Some clones are missing from TCRdb's copy, which holds only in-frame ones; the method was immunoSEQ multiplex PCR. The sample consists of fewer than 30,000 clones, over 70% of them appearing once. With V trimmed by 5 bases and J by 6 bases, 9 bases remained unmatched. Germline CDR1 reads SGHKS; CDR2 reads YYEKEE (reference sequence). The CDR3 loop spans 15 amino acids. The sample here was tissue from the ileum, taken at autopsy. The chain employs TRBV5-5 and TRBJ1-5; 9 positions match TRBD1. The clonotype was recovered from a female donor of 60 years or more with lung cancer. CDR3 nucleotide sequence: TGTGCCAGCAGTTTAGGGACAGGGTCGGTTCAGCCCCAGCATTTT. Encoded protein: CASSLGTGSVQPQHF. Together with reference TRBV5-5 and TRBJ1-5, the CDR3 gives the full variable domain: DAGVTQSPTHLIKTRGQQVTLRCSPISGHKSVSWYQQVLGQGPQFIFQYYEKEERGRGNFPDRFSARQFPNYSSELNVNALLLGDSALYLCASSLGTGSVQPQHFGDGTRLSIL.